Listed below are T cell receptor beta chains from one sample, sequenced in a study of identifying expanded T cells in peripheral blood. The method was immunoSEQ multiplex PCR; TCRdb's version includes in-frame clones alone and lacks a portion of them. The sample records tens of thousands of clones, approximately 80% being singletons. Input material: blood. The receptors shown here come from a person aged 18-70 years in good health. CDR3s include the opening cysteine and the closing phenylalanine or tryptophan. The order of the fields is D gene, clone size, J gene, V gene, CDR3 protein, CDR3 DNA. A D gene is named only where the DNA matches it firmly. Clone size is shown for a subset of rows, as once, few, many or a class of expanded clone.

>TRBD2|.|TRBJ2-1|TRBV19
CASRGQREALRSEQFF
TGTGCCAGTAGGGGACAGCGGGAGGCCCTGCGAAGTGAGCAGTTCTTC
>TRBD2|.|TRBJ2-1|TRBV28
CASSLPPPGLAGEYNEQFF
TGTGCCAGCAGTTTACCTCCCCCCGGACTAGCGGGGGAGTACAATGAGCAGTTCTTC
>TRBD1|.|TRBJ1-4|TRBV6-6
CASSYSRGMQGEKLFF
TGTGCCAGCAGTTACTCCAGGGGGATGCAAGGTGAAAAACTGTTTTTT
>.|.|TRBJ1-2|TRBV25-1
CASSGSGNGYTF
TGTGCCAGCAGTGGATCAGGGAATGGCTACACCTTC
>.|few|TRBJ2-7|TRBV5-1
CASSLVVSPYEQYF
TGCGCCAGCAGCTTGGTGGTCTCCCCGTACGAGCAGTACTTC
>.|.|TRBJ1-1|TRBV6-6
CASSYQGEAFF
TGTGCCAGCAGTTACCAGGGGGAAGCTTTCTTT
>TRBD2|.|TRBJ2-5|TRBV19
CASSRASSGSGETQYF
TGTGCCAGTAGTAGAGCGTCTAGCGGGAGCGGTGAGACCCAGTACTTC
>TRBD2|.|TRBJ2-5|TRBV18
CASSPRLAGGRETQYF
TGTGCCAGCTCACCGAGACTAGCGGGAGGGCGAGAGACCCAGTACTTC
>.|.|TRBJ2-5|TRBV15
CATSRGDNQETQYF
TGTGCCACCAGCAGAGGGGACAACCAAGAGACCCAGTACTTC
>.|.|TRBJ2-5|TRBV7-2
CASSLAVTSKETQYF
TGTGCCAGCAGCTTAGCGGTGACTAGTAAAGAGACCCAGTACTTC
>.|.|TRBJ1-3|TRBV7-9
CASSPRDGGSGNTIYF
TGTGCCAGCAGCCCCCGGGACGGTGGGTCGGGAAACACCATATATTTT
>TRBD1|.|TRBJ2-2|TRBV18
CASSPSTGVTGELFF
TGTGCCAGCTCACCCTCGACAGGGGTTACCGGGGAGCTGTTTTTT
>.|.|TRBJ1-1|TRBV18
CASSLGTDFTEAFF
TGTGCCAGCTCACTAGGGACGGACTTCACTGAAGCTTTCTTT
>TRBD2|.|TRBJ2-5|TRBV4-1
CASSQSSSGGETQYF
TGCGCCAGCAGCCAGTCCTCTAGCGGGGGAGAGACCCAGTACTTC
>TRBD1|.|TRBJ1-2|TRBV11-2
CASSLTPKTGNYGYTF
TGTGCCAGCAGCTTAACCCCCAAGACAGGGAACTATGGCTACACCTTC
>.|.|TRBJ1-3|TRBV6-1
CASSAYGPEGNTIYF
TGTGCCAGCAGTGCCTATGGTCCGGAAGGAAACACCATATATTTT
>.|.|TRBJ1-5|TRBV19
CASSNRDLTRPQHF
TGTGCCAGTAGTAACCGGGACCTCACACGCCCCCAGCATTTT
>.|once|TRBJ2-4|TRBV23-1
CASSQYFRDSLAKNIQYF
TGCGCCAGCAGTCAATACTTCCGGGACTCCCTAGCCAAAAACATTCAGTACTTC
>.|.|TRBJ1-4|TRBV7-2
CASSPRLATNEKLFF
TGTGCCAGCAGCCCCCGACTTGCAACTAATGAAAAACTGTTTTTT
>TRBD1|few|TRBJ1-5|TRBV30
CAWGQGGRAQHF
TGTGCCTGGGGACAGGGTGGGAGAGCCCAGCATTTT
>TRBD2|.|TRBJ2-4|TRBV19
CASSIKRGRGLNIQYF
TGTGCCAGTAGTATCAAACGCGGGAGAGGGTTAAACATTCAGTACTTC
>.|.|TRBJ1-6|TRBV2
CASSVGAGQSYNSPLHF
TGTGCCAGCAGTGTGGGGGCTGGTCAGTCTTATAATTCACCCCTCCACTTT
>.|.|TRBJ2-1|TRBV27
CASSPWTSNYNEQFF
TGTGCCAGCAGTCCTTGGACTTCAAACTACAATGAGCAGTTCTTC
>.|.|TRBJ2-7|TRBV15
CATSRDTIFSYEQYF
TGTGCCACCAGCAGAGATACTATCTTCTCCTACGAGCAGTACTTC
>.|few|TRBJ1-2|TRBV28
CASSLERVGGYTF
TGTGCCAGCAGTTTGGAGAGGGTCGGGGGCTACACCTTC
>.|.|TRBJ1-4|TRBV2
CASEGTLTNEKLFF
TGTGCCAGCGAAGGGACATTAACTAATGAAAAACTGTTTTTT
>TRBD1|.|TRBJ2-7|TRBV29-1
CSVEAQGAGYEQYF
TGCAGCGTTGAAGCCCAGGGGGCCGGTTACGAGCAGTACTTC
>.|.|TRBJ2-5|TRBV11-2
CASSSLRQTQYF
TGTGCCAGCAGCTCACTCCGGCAGACCCAGTACTTC
>.|.|TRBJ2-1|TRBV7-8
CASSGGPTYNEQFF
TGTGCCAGCAGCGGGGGACCAACCTACAATGAGCAGTTCTTC
>.|.|TRBJ2-7|TRBV7-2
CASSPGLVLEQYF
TGTGCCAGCAGCCCGGGACTGGTTCTGGAGCAGTACTTC
>.|.|TRBJ1-1|TRBV5-1
CASSFSGINTEAFF
TGCGCCAGCAGCTTTTCAGGTATTAACACTGAAGCTTTCTTT
>TRBD2|.|TRBJ2-7|TRBV7-2
CASSSRLAGAYEQYF
TGTGCCAGCAGCTCCCGACTAGCGGGAGCCTACGAGCAGTACTTC
>.|.|TRBJ2-7|TRBV18
CASSNKTVTYEQYF
TGTGCCAGCTCTAACAAGACGGTTACCTACGAGCAGTACTTC
>.|.|TRBJ1-2|TRBV5-6
CASSPRGGSFYGYTF
TGTGCCAGCAGCCCCCGTGGGGGCTCGTTCTATGGCTACACCTTC
>TRBD1|.|TRBJ1-2|TRBV7-6
CASSSRDSYGYTF
TGTGCCAGCAGCTCCCGGGACAGCTATGGCTACACCTTC
>.|.|TRBJ2-3|TRBV7-2
CASSLEPNRDTQYF
TGTGCCAGCAGCTTAGAACCTAACCGGGATACGCAGTATTTT
>.|.|TRBJ2-6|TRBV7-2
CASSPSLGRGGTGANVLTF
TGTGCCAGCAGCCCGAGCCTGGGCAGGGGGGGCACTGGGGCCAACGTCCTGACTTTC
>.|.|TRBJ2-4|TRBV5-6
CASSLGQTRLAKNIQYF
TGTGCCAGCAGCTTGGGACAGACTAGACTAGCCAAAAACATTCAGTACTTC
>.|once|TRBJ2-5|TRBV12-5
CASGWGVRGETQYF
TGTGCTAGTGGTTGGGGAGTGAGAGGGGAGACCCAGTACTTC
>TRBD1|.|TRBJ1-2|TRBV6-5
CASGGTGDSYGYTF
TGTGCCAGCGGAGGGACAGGGGATTCCTATGGCTACACCTTC
>TRBD1|.|TRBJ1-2|TRBV2
CASETSAGGLNYGYTF
TGTGCCAGCGAAACATCGGCAGGGGGACTTAACTATGGCTACACCTTC
>TRBD1|few|TRBJ2-3|TRBV7-6
CASSSGTGTDTQYF
TGTGCCAGCAGCTCCGGGACAGGCACAGATACGCAGTATTTT
>TRBD1|.|TRBJ1-4|TRBV7-9
CASSFSPGGVNEKLFF
TGTGCCAGCAGCTTTTCTCCAGGGGGCGTTAATGAAAAACTGTTTTTT
>.|.|TRBJ2-5|TRBV5-1
CASSLAPGSPETQYF
TGCGCCAGCAGCTTGGCCCCAGGGAGCCCGGAGACCCAGTACTTC
>TRBD1|.|TRBJ1-4|TRBV7-9
CASSLDRGLANEKLFF
TGTGCCAGCAGCCTGGACAGGGGGCTGGCTAATGAAAAACTGTTTTTT
>.|.|TRBJ2-1|TRBV28
CASSEGTGRSYNEQFF
TGTGCCAGCAGTGAGGGGACGGGGCGCTCCTACAATGAGCAGTTCTTC
>.|few|TRBJ2-7|TRBV5-1
CASRPQRTYEQYF
TGCGCCAGCCGCCCACAGCGAACCTACGAGCAGTACTTC
>.|.|TRBJ1-2|TRBV28
CASSPRDYGYTF
TGTGCCAGCAGCCCGAGGGACTATGGCTACACCTTC
>.|.|TRBJ1-5|TRBV6-1
CASSDSHRLSAPQHF
TGTGCCAGCAGTGATAGTCATCGCCTGAGTGCGCCCCAGCATTTT
>.|.|TRBJ1-4|TRBV18
CASSPGFSNEKLFF
TGTGCCAGCTCCCCAGGGTTTTCTAATGAAAAACTGTTTTTT
>TRBD2|.|TRBJ2-2|TRBV9
CASSSTAGGPTGELFF
TGTGCCAGCAGCTCAACAGCGGGAGGGCCCACCGGGGAGCTGTTTTTT